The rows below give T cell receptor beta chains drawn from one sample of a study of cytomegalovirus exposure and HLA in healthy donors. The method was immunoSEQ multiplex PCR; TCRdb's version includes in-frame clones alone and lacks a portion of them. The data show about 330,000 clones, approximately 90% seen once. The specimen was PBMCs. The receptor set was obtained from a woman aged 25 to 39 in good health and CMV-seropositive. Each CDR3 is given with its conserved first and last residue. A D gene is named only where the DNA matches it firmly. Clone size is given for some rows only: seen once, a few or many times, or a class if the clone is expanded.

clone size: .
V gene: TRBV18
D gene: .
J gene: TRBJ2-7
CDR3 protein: CASSLTESREQYF
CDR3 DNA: TGTGCCAGCTCACTTACGGAGTCCAGGGAGCAGTACTTC

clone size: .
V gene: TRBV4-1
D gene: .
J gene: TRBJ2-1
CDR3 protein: CASSQGRGRGRSPSYNEQFF
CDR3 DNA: TGCGCCAGCAGCCAAGGGAGGGGGCGAGGTCGCAGTCCCTCCTACAATGAGCAGTTCTTC

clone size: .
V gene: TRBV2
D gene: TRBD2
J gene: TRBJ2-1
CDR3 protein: CASSEGWGLAGISSYNEQFF
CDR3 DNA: TGTGCCAGCAGTGAAGGCTGGGGACTAGCGGGAATTAGCTCCTACAATGAGCAGTTCTTC

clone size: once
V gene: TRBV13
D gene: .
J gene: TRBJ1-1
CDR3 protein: CASSLRGPHKEAFF
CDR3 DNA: TGTGCCAGCAGCTTAAGGGGCCCGCACAAGGAAGCTTTCTTT

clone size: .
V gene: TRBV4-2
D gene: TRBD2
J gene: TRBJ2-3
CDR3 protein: CASSQEAAGGTDTQYF
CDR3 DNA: TGTGCCAGCAGCCAAGAAGCCGCGGGGGGAACAGATACGCAGTATTTT

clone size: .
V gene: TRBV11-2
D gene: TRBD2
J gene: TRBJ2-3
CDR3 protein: CASSQGASGRLDTQYF
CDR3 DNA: TGTGCCAGCAGCCAAGGGGCTAGCGGGAGGTTAGATACGCAGTATTTT

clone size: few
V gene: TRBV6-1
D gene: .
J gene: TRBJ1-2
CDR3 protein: CASSEGTRLYGYTF
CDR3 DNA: TGTGCCAGCAGTGAAGGGACCCGGCTCTATGGCTACACCTTC

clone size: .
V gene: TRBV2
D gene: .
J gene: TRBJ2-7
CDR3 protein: CASSGLAYEQYF
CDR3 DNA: TGTGCCAGCAGTGGTCTGGCCTACGAGCAGTACTTC

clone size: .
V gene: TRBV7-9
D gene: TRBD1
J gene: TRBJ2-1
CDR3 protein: CASNNPGQSLYNEQFF
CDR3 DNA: TGTGCCAGCAACAACCCGGGACAGAGTCTTTACAATGAGCAGTTCTTC

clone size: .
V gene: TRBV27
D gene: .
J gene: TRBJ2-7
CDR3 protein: CASRETGTYEQYF
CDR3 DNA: TGTGCCAGCAGGGAGACTGGGACCTACGAGCAGTACTTC

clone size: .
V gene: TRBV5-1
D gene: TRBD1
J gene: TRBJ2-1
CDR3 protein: CASSSDRDSSYNEQFF
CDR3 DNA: TGCGCCAGCAGCTCGGACAGGGACAGCTCCTACAATGAGCAGTTCTTC

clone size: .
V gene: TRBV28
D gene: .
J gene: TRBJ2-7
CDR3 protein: CASSLIGPPYEQYF
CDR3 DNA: TGTGCCAGCAGTTTAATAGGGCCCCCCTACGAGCAGTACTTC

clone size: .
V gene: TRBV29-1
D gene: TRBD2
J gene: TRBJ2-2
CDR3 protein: CSVIAGGPLFGTGELFF
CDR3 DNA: TGCAGCGTTATAGCGGGAGGGCCGCTCTTCGGCACCGGGGAGCTGTTTTTT

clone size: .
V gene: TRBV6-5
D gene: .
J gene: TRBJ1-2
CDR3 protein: CARYGYTF
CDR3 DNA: TGTGCCAGGTATGGCTACACCTTC

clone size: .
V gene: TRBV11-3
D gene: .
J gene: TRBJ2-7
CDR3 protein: CASSQGSYEQYF
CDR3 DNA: TGTGCCAGCAGCCAGGGCTCCTACGAGCAGTACTTC

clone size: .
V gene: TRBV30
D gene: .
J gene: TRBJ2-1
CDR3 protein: CAWSVDRSGYSYNEQFF
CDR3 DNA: TGTGCCTGGAGTGTAGATCGGTCGGGTTACTCCTACAATGAGCAGTTCTTC

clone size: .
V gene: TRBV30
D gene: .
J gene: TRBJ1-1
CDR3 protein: CAWSRGGTEAFF
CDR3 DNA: TGTGCCTGGAGCCGGGGGGGGACTGAAGCTTTCTTT